The 17 T cell receptor beta chains listed next were all sequenced from one sample in a study of response to subunit inactivated influenza vaccine. TCRdb re-called the RT-PCR reads with MiXCR, one entry per CDR3 protein. The data show about 300,000 distinct CDR3 sequences, with just over 20% seen just once and 10% to 13% held by the top ten. The sample was PBMCs from blood, taken roughly 20 months after vaccination. These receptors were collected from a man between 50 and 75 years old who received an inactivated influenza vaccine.

The chain couples TRBV5-5 to TRBJ1-2; 8 bases fit TRBD1. CDR1 SGHKS and CDR2 YYEKEE come from the germline V gene (reference sequence). This CDR3 has 15 amino acids. V was clipped by 0 bases and J by 4 bases; unmatched bases: 5. This CDR3 reads CASSLGQGKAYGYTF. In DNA form, the CDR3 reads TGTGCCAGCAGCTTGGGACAGGGGAAGGCCTATGGCTACACCTTC.

This clonotype was detected only a few times. The chain links TRBV5-1 to TRBJ1-2; D unresolved. Deletions cut 2 bases from V and 7 bases from J, with 15 bases between. This CDR3 is 14 amino acids long. Germline V gene sequence: CDR1 SGHRS, CDR2 YFSETQ. The CDR3 DNA reads as TGCGCCAGCAGCTTCACCGCCGAGGAGGGTGGCTACACCTTC. This gives the protein CASSFTAEEGGYTF.

V is TRBV11-2 and J is TRBJ2-5; 11 bases are a match to TRBD2. The V segment lost 2 bases and the J segment 1 base; nucleotides outside the gene matches: 6. The length of the CDR3 is 17 residues. In germline, CDR1 is SGHAT, CDR2 FQNNGV. CDR3 nucleotide sequence: TGTGCCAGCAGCTTAATGAGAACTAGCGGGAGCCAAGAGACCCAGTACTTC. This sequence encodes CASSLMRTSGSQETQYF.

The chain couples TRBV7-2 to TRBJ1-1; D call uncertain. Germline CDR1 is SGHTA and CDR2 is FQGNSA. The V and J ends lost 7 bases and 10 bases respectively, with 19 bases between them. CDR3 length: 13 residues. CDR3 residues: CASTKSHNSGAFF. The CDR3 bases are TGTGCCAGCACGAAATCACACAACTCGGGAGCTTTCTTT.

This chain joins TRBV5-1 and TRBJ2-2, with 10 bases matching TRBD2. The V segment lost 4 bases and the J segment 7 bases; nucleotides outside the gene matches: 4. Looked up from germline, CDR1 is SGHRS and CDR2 is YFSETQ. The CDR3 loop spans 14 amino acids. The CDR3 protein is CASSQRTSGGELFF. In nucleotides, the CDR3 is TGCGCCAGCAGCCAAAGGACTAGCGGCGGGGAGCTGTTTTTT.

This rearrangement joins TRBV11-2 to TRBJ2-5, with D uncertain. The CDR3 extends over 15 amino acids. The germline V and J ends were trimmed by 2 bases and 0 bases, with 10 bases remaining between them. From germline, CDR1 is SGHAT and CDR2 FQNNGV. The CDR3 loop is CASSLIRQHQETQYF. The CDR3 region has the DNA TGTGCCAGCAGCTTAATTCGGCAGCACCAAGAGACCCAGTACTTC.

The chain links TRBV20-1 to TRBJ1-2, with 9 bases aligning to TRBD1. J gave up 4 bases and V 5 bases, and 5 bases lay outside the gene matches. Germline V gene sequence: CDR1 DFQATT, CDR2 SNEGSKA (reference sequence). The CDR3 is made up of 13 amino acids. CDR3 bases: TGCAGTGCTCAGGACAGGGGCGGCTATGGCTACACCTTC. Protein sequence: CSAQDRGGYGYTF.

There are a few counts of this clonotype. The V and J genes are TRBV29-1 and TRBJ2-7, with 7 nucleotides matching TRBD2. Germline assignment: CDR1 SQVTM and CDR2 ANQGSEA. V was pared by 5 bases and J by 1 base, with 8 bases of the junction left unmatched. This CDR3 region has 14 residues. The CDR3 protein is CSVFAGVGSYEQYF. The CDR3 DNA sequence: TGCAGCGTTTTCGCGGGAGTGGGGTCCTACGAGCAGTACTTC.

This clonotype was seen a few times. The chain carries TRBV6-5 and TRBJ1-1; D is uncertain. The CDR3 has 15 residues. The ends were cut back, 4 bases at V and 1 base at J, with 13 bases in the middle. Germline CDR1 reads MNHEY; CDR2 reads SVGAGI. The CDR3, as DNA: TGTGCCAGCAGTTCCCTAGGGTTTACGAACACTGAAGCTTTCTTT. Protein: CASSSLGFTNTEAFF.

This clonotype was counted between two and nine times. The gene calls are TRBV6-5 and TRBJ1-1; D is uncertain. The germline V gene encodes CDR1 MNHEY and CDR2 SVGAGI. V lost 2 bases to trimming and J lost 11 bases, with 21 bases between them. This CDR3 is 15 amino acids long. CDR3 loop: CASSYSGRVGWDAFF. The CDR3 DNA reads TGTGCCAGCAGTTACAGTGGACGGGTGGGGTGGGATGCTTTCTTT.

This clonotype has just a few counts. The V and J genes are TRBV6-2 or TRBV6-3 and TRBJ1-5; 7 nucleotides line up with TRBD1. Trimming cost V 6 bases and J 3 bases; bases outside gene matches: 5. The germline gives CDR1 MNHEY, CDR2 SVGEGT. CDR3 length: 14 residues. The DNA for the CDR3 is TGTGCCAGCAGAAAGACAGGGAACAATCAGCCCCAGCATTTT. Translating gives CASRKTGNNQPQHF.

The CDR3 protein is CASSLGRTSSPLHF. The CDR3 bases are TGTGCCAGCAGCTTAGGACGGACGAGTTCACCCCTCCACTTT. The gene calls are TRBV5-6 and TRBJ1-6; D gene unclear. Between the trimmed V and J ends, which lost 2 bases and 9 bases, there was a span of 12 bases. The V gene's germline CDR1 is SGHDT and CDR2 YYEEEE. This CDR3 has 14 amino acids.

V and J are TRBV20-1 and TRBJ2-5, with D maybe TRBD2 (5 bases). Germline lookup yields CDR1 DFQATT and CDR2 SNEGSKA (reference sequence). CDR3 length: 13 residues. The ends were cut back, 3 bases at V and 0 bases at J, with 8 bases in the middle. The CDR3 bases are TGCAGTGCTAGGTCGGGAAACCAAGAGACCCAGTACTTC. Protein product: CSARSGNQETQYF.

The rearrangement uses TRBV6-2 or TRBV6-3 and TRBJ2-3; D not resolved. This CDR3 has 12 amino acids. V was cut by 0 bases and J by 7 bases, with 5 bases left in between. Germline V lookup: CDR1 MNHEY, CDR2 SVGEGT. The CDR3 DNA is TGTGCCAGCAGTTACTCCAGCAATACGCAGTATTTT. The encoded protein is CASSYSSNTQYF.

The table lists this clonotype with a few counts. J is TRBJ1-2 and V is TRBV20-1; D gene uncertain. Trimming stripped 6 bases from V and 2 bases from J, with 19 bases between. Germline CDR1 and CDR2: DFQATT and SNEGSKA (reference sequence). The CDR3 sequence is 15 residues long. The DNA for the CDR3 is TGCAGTGCCGGGGAGTTGCGGGGAGGGAACTATGGCTACACCTTC. Translation: CSAGELRGGNYGYTF.

V and J are TRBV5-1 and TRBJ2-7; 11 bases map to TRBD2. The CDR3 is 15 amino acids. Germline values: CDR1 SGHRS, CDR2 YFSETQ. Trimming removed 7 bases from V and 2 bases from J; junction bases left unmatched: 8. This CDR3 reads CASGAGTSGPYEQYF. CDR3 nucleotides: TGCGCCAGCGGCGCCGGGACTAGCGGCCCCTACGAGCAGTACTTC.

This clonotype was seen only a few times. CDR3 loop: CASRAPANYGYTF. In nucleotides, the CDR3 is TGTGCCAGCAGGGCGCCTGCTAACTATGGCTACACCTTC. V and J are TRBV12-3 or TRBV12-4 and TRBJ1-2, with D uncertain. This CDR3 is built from 13 residues. Trimming took off 6 bases at V and 0 bases at J, with 8 bases between the two ends.